A single T cell receptor beta chain is shown here with its context. Its antigen remains unknown. Treatment of patients with chemo-refractory metastatic non-small-cell lung cancer consisted of focal radiation plus CTLA-4 blockade with ipilimumab. The sample comes from a study of radiotherapy plus CTLA-4 blockade in lung cancer. Looking at the study overall: Objective responses emerged in 15% to 20% of patients, and roughly 30% attained disease control. Overall study findings and caveats: Clones of tumor-derived TCRs expanded in blood after radiotherapy plus ipilimumab.

From germline, CDR1 is PRHDT and CDR2 FYEKMQ (reference sequence). Between the trimmed V and J ends, which lost 0 bases and 4 bases, there was a span of 15 bases. The CDR3 loop spans 16 amino acids. Profiled with immunoSEQ multiplex PCR; TCRdb holds only in-frame clones, not every one. The repertoire has approximately 52,000 clones, more than 75% of them found once; the top ten carry 6.5% to 10%. V and J are TRBV13 and TRBJ1-2, with D unclear. The receptor comes from a human donor with non-small cell lung cancer who had a complete response to radiotherapy plus ipilimumab. The sequencing here drew on peripheral blood, taken from a patient treated with radiotherapy plus ipilimumab. CDR3 sequence (DNA): TGTGCCAGCAGCTTAGGCCTTAACAGCCCGTCCTATGGCTACACCTTC. This sequence encodes CASSLGLNSPSYGYTF.